The sequence of this TCR beta chain was determined in a study of cytomegalovirus exposure and HLA in healthy donors. Study-level points and caveats: Follow-up analysis later connected one missense variant in DCLRE1C with trimming of TCR beta V- and J-genes. In a later analysis, at a false discovery rate of 0.05, about 17,000 TCR beta sequences matched HLA alleles. Accurate predictions that matched the HLA-A and HLA-B alleles of most subjects were reportedly made from TCR beta sequences. Researchers counted 164 TCR beta chains as cytomegalovirus-associated.

Primers for the PCR totalled 60 Vbeta and 13 Jbeta. Method: immunoSEQ multiplex PCR; TCRdb's copy keeps in-frame clones and lacks some. Altogether fewer than 80,000 clones are present, more than 70% being singletons, with the ten largest covering roughly 5%. On this clone: Its antigen is currently unknown.

CDR3 size: 15 residues. CDR1 and CDR2 (germline): SGDLS, YYNGEE. V lost 1 base, J lost 7 bases, and 6 bases stayed unmatched. The TCR comes from a woman aged 25 to 39 in good health and CMV-seronegative. Sequencing was performed on PBMCs. The V and J genes are TRBV9 and TRBJ2-1; 9 positions agree with TRBD1. The CDR3 loop reads CASSVTGQGRNEQFF. The CDR3 nucleotides are TGTGCCAGCAGCGTAACGGGACAGGGAAGGAATGAGCAGTTCTTC.